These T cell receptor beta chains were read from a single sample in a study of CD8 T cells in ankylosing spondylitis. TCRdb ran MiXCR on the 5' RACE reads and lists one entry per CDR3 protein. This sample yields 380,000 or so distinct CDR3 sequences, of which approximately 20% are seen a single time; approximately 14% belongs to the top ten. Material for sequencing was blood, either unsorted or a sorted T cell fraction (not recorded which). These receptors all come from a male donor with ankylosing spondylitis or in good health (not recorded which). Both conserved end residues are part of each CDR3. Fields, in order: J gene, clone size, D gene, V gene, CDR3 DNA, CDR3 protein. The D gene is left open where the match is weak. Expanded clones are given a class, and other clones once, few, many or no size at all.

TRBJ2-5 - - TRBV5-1 TGCGCCAGCAGCTTGGTTCAGAACCAAGAGACCCAGTACTTC CASSLVQNQETQYF
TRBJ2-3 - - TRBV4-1 TGCGCCAGCAGCCAAGCGGTGGGGGTTACGCAGTATTTT CASSQAVGVTQYF
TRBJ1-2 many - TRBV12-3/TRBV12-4 TGTGCCAGCAGTTTAGCCCCCAACGGCTATGGCTACACCTTC CASSLAPNGYGYTF
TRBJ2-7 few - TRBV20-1 TGCAGTGCTAGAGCACTAGCTCGGGAGCAGTACTTC CSARALAREQYF
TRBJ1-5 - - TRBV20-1 TGCAGTGCTCCCTCTTCCAGTAATCAGCCCCAGCATTTT CSAPSSSNQPQHF
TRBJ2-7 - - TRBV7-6 TGTGCCAGCAGCTCCCGGGACAAATACGAGCAGTACTTC CASSSRDKYEQYF
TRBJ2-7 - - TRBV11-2 TGTGCCAGCAGCTTAGTTCGGGCGGATGATTACGAGCAGTACTTC CASSLVRADDYEQYF
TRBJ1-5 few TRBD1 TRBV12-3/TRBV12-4 TGTGCCAGCAGCCCGACAGGGGGTAGCAATCAGCCCCAGCATTTT CASSPTGGSNQPQHF
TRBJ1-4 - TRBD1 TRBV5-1 TGCGCCAGCAGCCCCCGCAGGGACAGGAATGAAAAACTGTTTTTT CASSPRRDRNEKLFF
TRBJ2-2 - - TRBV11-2 TGTGCCAGCAGCTTAGGCGACAGCTACACCGGGGAGCTGTTTTTT CASSLGDSYTGELFF
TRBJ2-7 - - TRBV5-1 TGCGCCAGCAGCTTGGAAGGCCACAGTCTCTACGAGCAGTACTTC CASSLEGHSLYEQYF
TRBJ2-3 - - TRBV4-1 TGCGCCAGCAGCCAAGTCATAGACACAGATACGCAGTATTTT CASSQVIDTDTQYF
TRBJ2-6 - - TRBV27 TGTGCCAGCAGCCCCCTCTCTGGGGCCAACGTCCTGACTTTC CASSPLSGANVLTF
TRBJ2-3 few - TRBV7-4 TGTGCCAGCAGCTTCCGAAGGACGGGGCGCGTCGCAGATACGCAGTATTTT CASSFRRTGRVADTQYF
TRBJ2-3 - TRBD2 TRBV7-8 TGTGCCAGCAGCTTAAGGACGGGGGGTTACCCAGATACGCAGTATTTT CASSLRTGGYPDTQYF
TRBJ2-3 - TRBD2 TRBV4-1 TGCGCCAGCAGCCAAGAGGGGACTAGCTATGCAGATACGCAGTATTTT CASSQEGTSYADTQYF
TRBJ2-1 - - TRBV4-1 TGCGCCAGCAGCCAAGTTGGGGTGAGCAATGAGCAGTTCTTC CASSQVGVSNEQFF
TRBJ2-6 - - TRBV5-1 TGCGCCAGCAGCTTGGCCATGGGGATAGGGGCCAACGTCCTGACTTTC CASSLAMGIGANVLTF
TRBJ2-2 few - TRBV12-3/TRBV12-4 TGTGCCAGCCGAGGGGTCCCCAACACCGGGGAGCTGTTTTTT CASRGVPNTGELFF
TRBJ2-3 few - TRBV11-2 TGTGCCAGCAGCTTATTAGAGTCCGGAACAGATACGCAGTATTTT CASSLLESGTDTQYF
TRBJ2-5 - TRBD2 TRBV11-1 TGTGCCAGCAGCTTGCTGGAGGCACTAGCGGGGGGCCAAGAGACCCAGTACTTC CASSLLEALAGGQETQYF
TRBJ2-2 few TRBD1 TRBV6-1 TGTGCCAGCAGCCGGACAGGGTTTGACACCGGGGAGCTGTTTTTT CASSRTGFDTGELFF
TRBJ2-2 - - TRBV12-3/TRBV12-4 TGTGCCAGCAGAAGCCGTAGAACAGGTTTTTCGGGGGAGCTGTTTTTT CASRSRRTGFSGELFF
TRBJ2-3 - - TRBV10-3 TGTGCCATCAGGACCACAGATACGCAGTATTTT CAIRTTDTQYF
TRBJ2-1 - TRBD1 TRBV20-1 TGCAGTGCTAGAGTACAGGGGGCGTACAATGAGCAGTTCTTC CSARVQGAYNEQFF
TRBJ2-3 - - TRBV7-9 TGTGCCAGCAGCTTAGATGAGGGCCGCTCCACAGATACGCAGTATTTT CASSLDEGRSTDTQYF
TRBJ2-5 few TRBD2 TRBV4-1 TGCGCCAGCAGCCAAGACCCCCCCCCGGGACTAGTGATGGAGACCCAGTACTTC CASSQDPPPGLVMETQYF
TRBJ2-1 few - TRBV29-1 TGCAGCGTTTCGGGGGTGGGTGAGCAGTTCTTC CSVSGVGEQFF
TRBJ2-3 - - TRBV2 TGTGCCAGCAGTGAACCCAGGACTATCACAGATACGCAGTATTTT CASSEPRTITDTQYF
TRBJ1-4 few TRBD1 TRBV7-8 TGTGCCAGCAGCCGCAGGGGGCGGAATGAAAAACTGTTTTTT CASSRRGRNEKLFF
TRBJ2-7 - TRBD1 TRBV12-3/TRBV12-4 TGTGCCACCGGGGACAGGAGCTCCTACGAGCAGTACTTC CATGDRSSYEQYF
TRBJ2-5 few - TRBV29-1 TGCAGCGCTCAGGGGCTAGAGACCCAGTACTTC CSAQGLETQYF
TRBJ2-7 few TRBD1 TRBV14 TGTGCCAGCAGCCTGGGACAGGGGGCCCACGAGCAGTACTTC CASSLGQGAHEQYF
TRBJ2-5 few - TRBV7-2 TGTGCCAGCAGCTCCCTACAGAACCAAGAGACCCAGTACTTC CASSSLQNQETQYF
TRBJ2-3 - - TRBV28 TGTGCCAGCAGTTCGGGACCATCCACAGATACGCAGTATTTT CASSSGPSTDTQYF
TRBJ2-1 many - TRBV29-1 TGCAGCGTTCACCGCGGGGCTGAGCAGTTCTTC CSVHRGAEQFF
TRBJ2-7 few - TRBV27 TGTGCCAGCACTATTAAGGGGGGCGCGGTCTACGAGCAGTACTTC CASTIKGGAVYEQYF
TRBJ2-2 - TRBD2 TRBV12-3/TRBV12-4 TGTGCCAGCAGTTCGGGTAGCGGGGGAGCGAACACCGGGGAGCTGTTTTTT CASSSGSGGANTGELFF
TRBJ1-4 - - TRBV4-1 TGCGCCAGCAGCCAAGGGGAGGGTTTCGGCGGAAAACTGTTTTTT CASSQGEGFGGKLFF
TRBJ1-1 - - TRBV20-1 TGCACCGGGAGTTTGAACACTGAAGCTTTCTTT CTGSLNTEAFF
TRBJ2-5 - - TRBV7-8 TGTGCCAGCAGCTTGAGGGGGGAAACGGGAGAGACCCAGTACTTC CASSLRGETGETQYF
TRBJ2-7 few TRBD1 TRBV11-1 TGTGCCAGCAGCTTAGCCTCCGGGACAGGGGGCGCAAGGGCCTACGAGCAGTACTTC CASSLASGTGGARAYEQYF
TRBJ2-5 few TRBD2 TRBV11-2 TGTGCCAGCAGCCCGGGACTAGCAATGAGGGAGACCCAGTACTTC CASSPGLAMRETQYF
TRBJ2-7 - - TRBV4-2 TGTGCCAGCAGCCAAGAAAGCAGTTCCTCCTACGAGCAGTACTTC CASSQESSSSYEQYF
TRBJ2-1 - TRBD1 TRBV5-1 TGCGCCAGCAGCGCCTGGACAGGGATGGACAATGAGCAGTTCTTC CASSAWTGMDNEQFF
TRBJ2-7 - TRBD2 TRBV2 TGTGCCAGCAGCTCTAGCGGGGGACCCTACGAGCAGTACTTC CASSSSGGPYEQYF
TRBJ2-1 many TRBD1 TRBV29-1 TGCAGCGTTGAGATGGGACAGGGCGTTCGTGAGCAGTTCTTC CSVEMGQGVREQFF
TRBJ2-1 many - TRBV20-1 TGCAGTGCCTCCGGGGCGAGCTCCTACAATGAGCAGTTCTTC CSASGASSYNEQFF
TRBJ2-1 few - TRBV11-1 TGTGCCAGCAGCTTAGCGCGGGCGGGCCTTGACAATGAGCAGTTCTTC CASSLARAGLDNEQFF
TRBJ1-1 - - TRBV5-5 TGTGCCAGCAGCCCCCCCGGGGGTTTGGAAGCTTTCTTT CASSPPGGLEAFF
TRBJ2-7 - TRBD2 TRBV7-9 TGTGCCAGCAGCTTAGGGGCTAGCGGGGGGATCCACGAGCAGTACTTC CASSLGASGGIHEQYF
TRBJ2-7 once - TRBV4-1 TGCGCCAGCAGCCAAGCCGGGACAACTCCCTACGAGCAGTACTTC CASSQAGTTPYEQYF
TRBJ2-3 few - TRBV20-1 TGCAGTGCTCCCGACGGTACTAGCACAGATACGCAGTATTTT CSAPDGTSTDTQYF
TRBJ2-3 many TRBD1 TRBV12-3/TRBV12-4 TGTGCCAGCAGCCCTGTAGGACAGGGCATCGGTTCGCAGTATTTT CASSPVGQGIGSQYF